The source of this T cell receptor (beta chain) is a study of T cells of healthy individuals. Ten or more counts support this clonotype. TCRdb independently ran MiXCR on the 5' RACE reads; one entry per CDR3 protein. The data hold around 98,000 distinct CDR3 sequences, with approximately 16% observed a single time. V was clipped by 0 bases and J by 4 bases, with 13 bases between them. The CDR3 is made up of 15 amino acids. Germline loops: CDR1 MNHEY, CDR2 SVGAGI. The genes are TRBV6-5 and TRBJ2-7, with D perhaps TRBD1 or TRBD2 (6 bases each). The source of this sequence is a human donor in good health. The DNA of the CDR3 is TGTGCCAGCAGTTACTCTCCACAGGGAGGTTACGAGCAGTACTTC. It is translated as CASSYSPQGGYEQYF.